This T cell receptor (beta chain) was sequenced in a study of blood T cell repertoires in COVID-19. Per the original methods: Cell counts per sample came from amplifying reference gene primers. The repertoire was sequenced with immunoSEQ multiplex PCR; TCRdb's copy has only in-frame clones and lacks some. D and trimming come from the DNA, and the V and J calls and clone size come from that table. The table lists some 240,000 clones, roughly 89% of them singletons. This clone was seen once. Germline loops: CDR1 SQVTM, CDR2 ANQGSEA. CDR3 size: 14 residues. V dropped 3 bases and J dropped 7; count of bases not matched to a gene: 8.

This receptor was taken from a woman aged 40 to 50 who had recovered from COVID-19. This rearrangement joins TRBV29-1 to TRBJ2-1; 8 bases fit TRBD1. Specimen: peripheral blood. The CDR3 here is CSVEGQGARNEQFF. CDR3 nucleotides: TGCAGCGTTGAGGGTCAGGGGGCTCGAAATGAGCAGTTCTTC.